This entry features one T cell receptor (beta chain) sequence. These data belong to a study of T cell changes during pregnancy in multiple sclerosis. TCRdb's copy holds only in-frame clones and misses some; the assay was immunoSEQ multiplex PCR. The sample consists of around 50,000 clones, 85% to 95% of them appearing once. CDR3 length: 16 residues. Germline V gives CDR1 LGHNA, CDR2 YNFKEQ. The junction had 9 bases not matched to a gene; V was cut back by 1 base and J by 4 bases. The chain joins TRBV4-2 to TRBJ2-7; 8 bases agree with TRBD1. The sequencing here drew on CD8+ T cells from peripheral blood mononuclear cells, taken in the first trimester of pregnancy. This TCR was recovered from a female donor with multiple sclerosis, enrolled in a pregnancy study. The CDR3 coding sequence is TGTGCCAGCAGCCAAGCGTCAGGGGGCTATTCATACGAGCAGTACTTC. Translated, it gives CASSQASGGYSYEQYF.